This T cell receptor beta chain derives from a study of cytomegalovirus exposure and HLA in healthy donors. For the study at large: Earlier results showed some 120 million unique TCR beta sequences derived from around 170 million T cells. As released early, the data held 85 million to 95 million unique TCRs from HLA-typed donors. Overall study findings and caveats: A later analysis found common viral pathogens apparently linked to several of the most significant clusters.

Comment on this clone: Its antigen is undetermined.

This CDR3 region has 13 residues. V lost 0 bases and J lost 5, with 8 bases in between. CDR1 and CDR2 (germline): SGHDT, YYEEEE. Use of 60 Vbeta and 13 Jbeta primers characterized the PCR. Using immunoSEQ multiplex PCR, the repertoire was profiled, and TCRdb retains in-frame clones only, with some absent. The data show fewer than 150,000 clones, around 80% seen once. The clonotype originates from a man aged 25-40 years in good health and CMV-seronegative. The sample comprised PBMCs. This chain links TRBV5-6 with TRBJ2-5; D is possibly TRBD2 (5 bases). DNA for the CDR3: TGTGCCAGCAGCTTGGGACTATGGGAGACCCAGTACTTC. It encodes CASSLGLWETQYF. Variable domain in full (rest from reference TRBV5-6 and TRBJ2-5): DAGVTQSPTHLIKTRGQQVTLRCSPKSGHDTVSWYQQALGQGPQFIFQYYEEEERQRGNFPDRFSGHQFPNYSSELNVNALLLGDSALYLCASSLGLWETQYFGPGTRLLVL.